The text below deals with one TCR beta chain. Its cognate antigen has yet to be identified. Base qualities are missing; no much larger clone stands one base away. In the paper's terms, the time point label means: baseline before first vaccination. Vaccinee samples were obtained from the UK trials COV001 and COV002, which included a single-blind randomized controlled phase 2/3 trial of AZD1222 (ChAdOx1 nCoV-19) in healthy adults. For TCRbeta chain sequencing, PBMC samples from trial participants were taken at day 0 and at day 28 after the second dose. The data belong to a study of T cell responses to AZD1222 COVID-19 vaccine (dated by TCRdb to the early 2020s). For the wider study: Because spike-specific TCR depth and breadth did not differ between the two schedules, AZD1222 recipients who got a second dose at roughly 4 weeks were pooled with those who got a second dose at roughly 12 weeks. A total of 230 or so trial participants underwent TCR sequencing, of whom about 210 received two doses of AZD1222 and around 25 received two doses of the MenACWY control vaccine. Trial participants were enrolled by age into 18-55, 56-69 and 70-plus year subgroups, with approximately 150, 28 and 58 TCR-sequenced participants respectively. Overall study outcomes, separate from this receptor: Spike-specific TCR breadth and depth rose significantly after two AZD1222 doses compared with day 0 and with MenACWY recipients. Conclusions about previously exposed vaccinees are limited because only five to seven AZD1222 recipients were SARS-CoV-2 seropositive at baseline. Because no day 14 peak-response samples were available, repertoires were characterized only after the peak T cell response. In the small 56-69-year group, the increase in depth fell short of significance, most likely because of low power. Reportedly, almost half of the unique spike-specific TCRs recognized epitopes lying outside the regions that are mutated in the B.1.351 and B.1.1.7 variants. The whole spike protein was spanned by vaccine-associated CD4 TCRs, and dominant responses were seen in regions 160-218 and 743-854. Participants were mostly white British, with more females than males. The authors suggested clonal diversity may have been underestimated.

The CDR3 regions of human TCRbeta chains were analyzed by immunosequencing. On the authors' methods: Repertoire TCRs were matched against a reference library of SARS-CoV-2-specific TCRs generated with the MIRA antigen-specificity platform. Breadth was defined as the fraction of unique TCRs that were SARS-CoV-2-associated, and depth was defined as the fraction of total T cells that were SARS-CoV-2-associated. Using the MIRA data, each spike-specific TCR was assigned both to the spike region to which the TCR was reactive and to a CD4 or CD8 class. Log10-transformed breadth and depth values were compared by one-way ANOVA with Sidak's multiple comparisons tests. TCRdb took over this immuneACCESS table, retaining in-frame rearrangements with V and J assigned. Such tables are incomplete; in checked studies, under half of the missing clones stem from an unresolved V gene, and the remainder is unexplained. V, J and clone size derive from that table, while D and trimming were established from the DNA sequence. Counted in this sample were about 130,000 clones; 90% to 95% of them appeared once. 2.8% of the sample belongs to the ten largest clones.

The input for sequencing was peripheral blood, taken on day 0 of AZD1222 vaccination. The origin of this receptor is an adult in good health.

The DNA is TGTGCCAGCAGCTCCCGACAGGGGGACACTGAAGCTTTCTTT. The encoded protein is CASSSRQGDTEAFF. The chain is made from TRBV7-9 and TRBJ1-1; 9 junctional bases match TRBD1. The CDR1 and CDR2 encoded by the germline V gene (reference sequence) are SEHNR and FQNEAQ. Including the terminal cysteine and phenylalanine, the CDR3 comprises 14 residues. The sequence is cut down to CDR3 DNA, 42 bases in frame from base 1. V is cut back by 4 bases and J by 3 bases, with 3 bases in the junction unmatched. Here the CDR3 is joined to the reference TRBV7-9 and TRBJ1-1 genes, and the full variable domain is: DTGVSQNPRHKITKRGQNVTFRCDPISEHNRLYWYRQTLGQGPEFLTYFQNEAQLEKSRLLSDRFSAERPKGSFSTLEIQRTEQGDSAMYLCASSSRQGDTEAFFGQGTRLTVV.